This T cell receptor beta chain was recovered during a study of neurological immune-mediated disorders. Study-wide results and limits: HTLV-1-associated myelopathy had the most TCR clonal expansion, while multiple sclerosis had the least, a level that fell below healthy controls. Private repertoires in all groups were suggested by the finding that expanded clones across subjects shared no CDR3 amino acid sequences.

Synthesis of cDNA was carried out by template-switch 5'RACE. The reaction used 10-nucleotide random UMIs. Via MiXCR, TCRdb re-called the 5' RACE reads, giving one row per CDR3 protein. Here the sample spans 20,000 or so distinct CDR3 sequences, roughly 13% being singletons. Unsorted libraries came from 2 million PBMCs stored at -80 °C. This clonotype occurred many times. The antigen is undetermined. The germline gives CDR1 SGHVS, CDR2 FNYEAQ. There are 17 residues in the CDR3. With 5 bases clipped from V and 4 bases from J, the junction kept 14 bases outside the gene matches. The chain has TRBV7-6 and TRBJ2-5, with TRBD2 identical over 9 bases. Sequencing was done on a sample of PBMCs. The source of this sequence is a woman aged 40 to 49 with HTLV-1-associated myelopathy (HAM/TSP). CDR3 sequence reads: CASSHGGLRGGGETQYF. The DNA of the CDR3 is TGTGCCAGCAGCCACGGGGGATTGCGGGGGGGTGGAGAGACCCAGTACTTC.